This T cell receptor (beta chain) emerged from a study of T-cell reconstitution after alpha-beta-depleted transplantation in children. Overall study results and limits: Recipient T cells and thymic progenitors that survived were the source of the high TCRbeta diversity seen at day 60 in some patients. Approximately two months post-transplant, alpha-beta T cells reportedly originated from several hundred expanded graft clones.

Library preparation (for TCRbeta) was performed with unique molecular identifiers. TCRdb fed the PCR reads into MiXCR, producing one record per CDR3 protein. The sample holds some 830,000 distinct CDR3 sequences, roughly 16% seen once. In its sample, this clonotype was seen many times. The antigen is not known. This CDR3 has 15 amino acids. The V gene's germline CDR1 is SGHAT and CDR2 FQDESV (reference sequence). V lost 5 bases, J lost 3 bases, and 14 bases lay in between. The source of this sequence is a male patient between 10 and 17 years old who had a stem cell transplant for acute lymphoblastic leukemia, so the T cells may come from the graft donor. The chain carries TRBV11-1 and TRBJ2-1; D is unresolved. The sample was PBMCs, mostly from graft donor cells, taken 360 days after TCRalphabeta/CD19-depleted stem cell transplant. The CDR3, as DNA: TGTGCCAGCAGCCCCGACCAGTGGGACTACAATGAGCAGTTCTTC. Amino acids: CASSPDQWDYNEQFF.